Sequencing of this T cell receptor beta chain was carried out in a study of cytomegalovirus exposure and HLA in healthy donors. Study conclusions and caveats: A later analysis linked a missense DCLRE1C variant to TCR beta V- and J-gene trimming.

A multiplex PCR was run with 60 Vbeta primers and 13 Jbeta primers. The assay was immunoSEQ multiplex PCR, and TCRdb's table has in-frame clones only and misses some. This table holds about 130,000 clones, 80% found once. The CDR3 length is 13 residues. With 3 bases removed from V and 8 bases from J, the gap between germline ends came to 11 bases. CDR1 and CDR2 from the germline V gene are MNHNS and SASEGT. With respect to this clone: Its target is not known.

The chain combines TRBV6-1 with TRBJ2-1; the D gene is possibly TRBD1 (6 bases). The sequenced sample consisted of PBMCs. The receptor was isolated from a man in his thirties or forties in good health and CMV-seronegative. This CDR3 is CASSEIGGHEQFF. In DNA, the CDR3 is TGTGCCAGCAGTGAGATTGGGGGCCATGAGCAGTTCTTC.